This T cell receptor (beta chain) came from a study of molecular identifiers for immune sequencing clone quantification. The study's findings and limits: Molecules of identical TCR sharing a barcode could underestimate highly expanded clone sizes.

The CDR3 consists of 14 residues. Germline assignment: CDR1 SGHRS and CDR2 YFSETQ. Trimming removed 4 bases at V and 3 bases at J, with 14 bases between. One entry per CDR3 protein results from TCRdb running MiXCR on the PCR reads. The top ten hold around 0.78% of the sample, which has hundreds of thousands of distinct CDR3 sequences, around 25% seen once. This clonotype was counted at least ten times. The antigen is not known. The rearrangement joins TRBV5-1 to TRBJ2-7; D is ambiguous. The receptor's source is a human donor in good health. Some libraries in this study had Jurkat cell RNA spiked in. The sample taken for sequencing was naive CD8+ T cells from blood, with Jurkat cell RNA spiked in. Regarding subset: FACS-sorted CD8+CD4-CCR7+CD45RA+ naive T cells. The CDR3 loop reads CASSHGQADYEQYF. For the CDR3, the DNA is TGCGCCAGCAGCCACGGTCAGGCAGACTACGAGCAGTACTTC.